These T cell receptor beta chains were read from a single sample in a study of immune evolution from preneoplasia to lung adenocarcinoma. Assay used: immunoSEQ multiplex PCR; TCRdb lists only in-frame clones, some missing. The table records 5,500 to 6,000 clones, about 70% of them present only once. The sample was FFPE lung adenocarcinoma in situ tissue. The receptors come from a person between 60 and 79 years old with lung adenocarcinoma. CDR3s include the opening cysteine and the closing phenylalanine or tryptophan. A D gene is named only where the DNA matches it firmly. Rows give clone size only sometimes, using once, few, many, or a class for an expanded clone.

v_gene,abundance,d_gene,j_gene,CDR3nt,CDR3aa
TRBV15,NA,TRBD1,TRBJ1-1,TGTGCCACCAGCAGAGGGACAGGGTGGTTCACTGAAGCTTTCTTT,CATSRGTGWFTEAFF
TRBV27,once,TRBD1,TRBJ2-7,TGTGCCAGCAGTTCTACAGGGGTCCCCTACGAGCAGTACTTC,CASSSTGVPYEQYF
TRBV7-8,once,NA,TRBJ2-7,TGTGCCAGCAGCTTACACAGCACCTACGAGCAGTACTTC,CASSLHSTYEQYF
TRBV6-1,NA,NA,TRBJ2-3,TGTGCCAGCAGTGAATGGCCAGGGCCCAGAACGCAGTATTTT,CASSEWPGPRTQYF
TRBV4-1,NA,NA,TRBJ1-5,TGCGCCAGCAGCCAAGAGGGAAGGGGCAATCAGCCCCAGCATTTT,CASSQEGRGNQPQHF
TRBV19,NA,NA,TRBJ2-7,TGTGCCAGTAGAGCGACTAGCTACGAGCAGTACTTC,CASRATSYEQYF
TRBV2,NA,NA,TRBJ2-7,TGTGCCAGCAGACAGGATTCGTACGAGCAGTACTTC,CASRQDSYEQYF
TRBV6-5,NA,NA,TRBJ2-3,TGTGCCAGCAGTCCCGAATTTACAGATACGCAGTATTTT,CASSPEFTDTQYF
TRBV5-1,NA,TRBD2,TRBJ2-3,TGCGCCAGCAGCTTGGAGGGGCCCCGGACTAGCGGGGGGGCCACAGATACGCAGTATTTT,CASSLEGPRTSGGATDTQYF
TRBV7-9,few,NA,TRBJ2-7,TGTGCCAGCAGCTTGACTCCTAGCTCCTACGAGCAGTACTTC,CASSLTPSSYEQYF
TRBV7-3,NA,NA,TRBJ2-5,TGTGCCAGCAGCTCAAACGGACGAGAGACCCAGTACTTC,CASSSNGRETQYF
TRBV9,few,NA,TRBJ1-1,TGTGCCAGCAGCGTTGGGGGGCACACTGAAGCTTTCTTT,CASSVGGHTEAFF
TRBV5-1,NA,TRBD2,TRBJ2-5,TGCGCCAGCAGCTTGAGCGGGGAAGAGACCCAGTACTTC,CASSLSGEETQYF
TRBV19,NA,NA,TRBJ2-7,TGTGCCAGTGGGTTGAACAGGGTTAACTCCGAGCAGTACTTC,CASGLNRVNSEQYF
TRBV18,NA,NA,TRBJ1-3,TGTGCCAGCTCAACCGACATGGGGGGAACTGGAAACACCATATATTTT,CASSTDMGGTGNTIYF
TRBV29-1,NA,NA,TRBJ2-7,TGCAGCGTCGCGACTAGTCCCTACGAGCAGTACTTC,CSVATSPYEQYF
TRBV4-1,NA,NA,TRBJ2-1,TGCGCCAGCAGCCAAGTTGGGGGCAATGAGCAGTTCTTC,CASSQVGGNEQFF
TRBV5-4,NA,TRBD1,TRBJ1-4,TGTGCCAGCAGCCCAGGGGGACCCAATGAAAAACTGTTTTTT,CASSPGGPNEKLFF
TRBV18,NA,NA,TRBJ1-6,TGTGCCAGCTCACCTCGGGACGGAGTAACTCCCCTCCACTTT,CASSPRDGVTPLHF
TRBV7-2,NA,NA,TRBJ2-7,TGTGCCAGCAGCTTTCGTCAGCCGGGTGTATTAGACGAGCAGTACTTC,CASSFRQPGVLDEQYF
TRBV6-1,NA,TRBD1,TRBJ2-3,TGTGCCAGCAGGATGACAGGGGGAATTGGAGATACGCAGTATTTT,CASRMTGGIGDTQYF
TRBV19,NA,NA,TRBJ2-1,TGTGCCACTAGGACAGTGCGCTATGAGCAGTTCTTC,CATRTVRYEQFF
TRBV14,NA,NA,TRBJ1-2,TGTGCCAGCAGCCTTTGGACAGAGAATACGTACACCTTC,CASSLWTENTYTF
TRBV5-6,NA,TRBD1,TRBJ1-2,TGTGCCAGCAGAACGTATGTGGGGACAGGGACTGGCTACACCTTC,CASRTYVGTGTGYTF
TRBV4-2,NA,NA,TRBJ2-7,TGTGCCAGCAGCCAAGATCAGGGCTGGACCTACGAGCAGTACTTC,CASSQDQGWTYEQYF
TRBV5-6,NA,NA,TRBJ2-1,TGTGCCAGCAGTTTCGGGACCCCTAGCTCCTACAATGAGCAGTTCTTC,CASSFGTPSSYNEQFF
TRBV6-6,large,NA,TRBJ2-5,TGTGCCAGCAGTTTACGGGAACTCCAAGAGACCCAGTACTTC,CASSLRELQETQYF
TRBV7-3,NA,TRBD2,TRBJ2-3,TGTGCCAGCAGCTCCAGCGGGGGGGAGGCAGATACGCAGTATTTT,CASSSSGGEADTQYF
TRBV4-1,NA,NA,TRBJ2-3,TGCGCCAGCAGGTCCGATGGAGATACGCAGTATTTT,CASRSDGDTQYF